This TCR beta chain is from a study of blood T cell repertoires in COVID-19. Study summary: Samples representing acute and convalescent COVID-19 were sourced from the United States, Italy and Spain.

In the original workflow: Amplification of reference gene primers was used by the study to estimate nucleated cell counts. Measured with immunoSEQ multiplex PCR; TCRdb has only the in-frame clones, and not every one. V and J calls and clone size are copied from that table; D and trimming were computed from the DNA. The profile shows over 200,000 clones, more than 85% of them singletons. CDR1 is SGHRS, CDR2 YFSETQ, per germline. V shed 3 bases and J shed 0 bases, with 11 bases lying between them. CDR3 length: 15 amino acids. The specimen sequenced was peripheral blood. The source is a man between 35 and 55 years old with active or convalescent COVID-19. The J gene is TRBJ2-3, the V gene TRBV5-1; D unclear. The CDR3 spells CASSSPVPSTDTQYF. The CDR3 nucleotides are TGCGCCAGCAGCTCCCCGGTCCCTAGCACAGATACGCAGTATTTT.